The 10 T cell receptor beta chains given below trace back to one sample, sequenced in a study of CD8+ T cells in alopecia areata. The treatment here: oral pan-JAK inhibitor, 5-10 mg twice daily. Extracted from the samples, RNA was reverse transcribed into cDNA to serve as the sequencing template. Assay: immunoSEQ multiplex PCR; the TCRdb copy retains only in-frame clones and omits some. The data contain roughly 190,000 clones, 55% to 70% of them singletons. Sample: CD4+ T cells sorted from blood, taken at week 4, from a patient treated with tofacitinib. These receptors were obtained from a human donor with alopecia areata.

The J gene is TRBJ1-2, the V gene TRBV5-1; the D is unclear. V gave up 7 bases and J gave up 0 bases, with 10 bases separating them. This CDR3 region has 13 residues. From germline, CDR1 is SGHRS and CDR2 YFSETQ. The chain's CDR3 is CASRPGTNYGYTF. CDR3 bases: TGCGCCAGCCGCCCGGGGACTAACTATGGCTACACCTTC.

The rearrangement joins TRBV4-2 to TRBJ2-3; D may be TRBD1 (5 bases). CDR1 and CDR2 (germline): LGHNA, YNFKEQ. The CDR3 length is 13 residues. Trimming pared 0 bases from V and 8 bases from J, leaving 9 bases between. In nucleotides, the CDR3 is TGTGCCAGCAGCCAAGATTGGGGCTTTACGCAGTATTTT. This sequence encodes CASSQDWGFTQYF.

The rearrangement links TRBV28 to TRBJ2-5, with D possibly called TRBD1 or TRBD2 (5 bases each). V was pared by 8 bases and J by 2 bases, with 12 bases between. The CDR3 is made up of 13 amino acids. Germline-derived CDR1 and CDR2 are MDHEN and SYDVKM. As DNA, the CDR3 is TGTGCCAGCCTACGGGGCCGACAAGAGACCCAGTACTTC. It codes for CASLRGRQETQYF.

The CDR3 reads CACRGNTEAFF. For the CDR3, the DNA is TGTGCCTGCCGGGGGAACACTGAAGCTTTCTTT. The J gene is TRBJ1-1, the V gene TRBV30; D gene ambiguous. Germline CDR1 reads GTSNPN; CDR2 reads SVGIG (reference sequence). V lost 6 bases, J lost 1 base, and 6 bases lay in between. This CDR3 has 11 amino acids.

The rearrangement uses TRBV2 and TRBJ2-3; 11 positions agree with TRBD1. The V and J ends lost 6 bases and 4 bases, in that order; junction bases with no gene match: 3. The CDR3 runs to 14 residues. CDR1 SNHLY and CDR2 FYNNEI come from the germline V gene. The CDR3 region is CASRMDRGPDTQYF. CDR3 in DNA: TGTGCCAGCAGGATGGACAGGGGGCCAGATACGCAGTATTTT.

This clone has just one count. The chain couples TRBV4-1 to TRBJ1-2; D gene uncertain. This CDR3 has 13 residues. With 1 base removed from V and 8 bases from J, the gap between germline ends came to 11 bases. From germline, CDR1 is MGHRA and CDR2 YSYEKL. CDR3 loop: CASSQGSGIGYTF. For the CDR3, the DNA is TGCGCCAGCAGCCAAGGGTCCGGTATAGGCTACACCTTC.

The chain couples TRBV4-1 to TRBJ2-5, with 8 bases fitting TRBD2. This CDR3 is 19 amino acids long. Germline V gives CDR1 MGHRA, CDR2 YSYEKL. The V segment lost 0 bases and the J segment 2 bases; nucleotides outside the gene matches: 14. The CDR3 loop reads CASSQEWIAGSTIQETQYF. The CDR3 DNA reads as TGCGCCAGCAGCCAAGAATGGATAGCGGGGTCTACGATACAAGAGACCCAGTACTTC.

A note on this clone: Other DNA sequences within the sample encode an identical CDR3. V and J are TRBV29-1 and TRBJ1-1, with D unclear. The CDR3 loop spans 13 amino acids. Germline CDR1 reads SQVTM; CDR2 reads ANQGSEA. Trimming pared 1 base from V and 0 bases from J, leaving 6 bases between. The CDR3 DNA follows: TGCAGCGTTGAAGGTCGAATGAACACTGAAGCTTTCTTT. Residues: CSVEGRMNTEAFF.

The chain has TRBV6-6 and TRBJ2-1; D might be TRBD1 (8 bases). V was cut by 6 bases and J by 4 bases, with 16 bases left in between. The CDR3 is made up of 15 amino acids. Germline-derived CDR1 and CDR2 are MNHNY and SVGAGI (reference sequence). CDR3: CASRNGQGGYNEQFF. CDR3 nucleotides: TGTGCCAGCAGAAACGGACAGGGAGGGTACAATGAGCAGTTCTTC.

The gene calls are TRBV19 and TRBJ2-2, with D unclear. CDR3 size: 14 residues. Trimming pared 0 bases from V and 1 base from J, leaving 3 bases between. CDR1 and CDR2 (germline): LNHDA, SQIVND (reference sequence). The CDR3 DNA reads as TGTGCCAGTAGTATAGAAGGGAACACCGGGGAGCTGTTTTTT. It translates to CASSIEGNTGELFF.